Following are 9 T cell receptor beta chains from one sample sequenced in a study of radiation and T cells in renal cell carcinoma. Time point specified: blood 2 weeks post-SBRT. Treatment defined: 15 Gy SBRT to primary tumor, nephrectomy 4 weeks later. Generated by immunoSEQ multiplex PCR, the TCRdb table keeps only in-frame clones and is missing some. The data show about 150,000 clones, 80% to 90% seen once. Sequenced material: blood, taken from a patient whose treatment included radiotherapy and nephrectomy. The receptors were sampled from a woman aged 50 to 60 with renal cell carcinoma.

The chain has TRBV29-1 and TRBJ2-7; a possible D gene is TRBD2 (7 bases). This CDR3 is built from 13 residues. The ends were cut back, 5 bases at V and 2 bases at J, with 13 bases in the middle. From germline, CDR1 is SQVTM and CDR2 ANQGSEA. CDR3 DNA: TGCAGCGTTAGAGGGGGGGGCACCTACGAGCAGTACTTC. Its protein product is CSVRGGGTYEQYF.

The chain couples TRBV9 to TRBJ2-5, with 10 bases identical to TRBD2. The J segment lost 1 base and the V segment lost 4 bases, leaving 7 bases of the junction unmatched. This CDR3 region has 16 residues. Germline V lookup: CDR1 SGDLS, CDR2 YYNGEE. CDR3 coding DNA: TGTGCCAGCAGCACCCATCCTAGCGGGGGCCAAGAGACCCAGTACTTC. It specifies CASSTHPSGGQETQYF.

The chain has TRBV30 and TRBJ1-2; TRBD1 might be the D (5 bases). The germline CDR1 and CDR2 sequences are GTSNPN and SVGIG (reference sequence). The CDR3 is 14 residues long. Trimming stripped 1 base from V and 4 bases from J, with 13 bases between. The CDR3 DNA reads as TGTGCCTGGAGTGGGGGGATCGTCGGCTATGGCTACACCTTC. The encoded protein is CAWSGGIVGYGYTF. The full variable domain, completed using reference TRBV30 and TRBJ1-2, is SQTIHQWPATLVQPVGSPLSLECTVEGTSNPNLYWYRQAAGRGLQLLFYSVGIGQISSEVPQNLSASRPQDRQFILSSKKLLLSDSGFYLCAWSGGIVGYGYTFGSGTRLTVV.

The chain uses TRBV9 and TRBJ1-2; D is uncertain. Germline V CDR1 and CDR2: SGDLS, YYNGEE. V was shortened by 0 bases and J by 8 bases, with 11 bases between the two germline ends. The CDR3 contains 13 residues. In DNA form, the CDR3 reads TGTGCCAGCAGCGTAGGTGGCAGCAGAGGCTACACCTTC. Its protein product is CASSVGGSRGYTF.

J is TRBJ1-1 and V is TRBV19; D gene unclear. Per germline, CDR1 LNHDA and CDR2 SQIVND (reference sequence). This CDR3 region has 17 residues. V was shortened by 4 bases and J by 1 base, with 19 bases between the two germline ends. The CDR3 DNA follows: TGTGCCAGTAGTACCAGGTTGAGGAGGGAAAGGAACACTGAAGCTTTCTTT. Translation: CASSTRLRRERNTEAFF.

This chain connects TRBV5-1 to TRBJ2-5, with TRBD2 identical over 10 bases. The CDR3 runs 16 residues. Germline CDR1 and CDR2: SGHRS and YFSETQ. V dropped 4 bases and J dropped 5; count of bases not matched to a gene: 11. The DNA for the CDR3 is TGCGCCAGCAGCCTATATGGAGCGGGGGGGCAGGAGACCCAGTACTTC. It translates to CASSLYGAGGQETQYF.

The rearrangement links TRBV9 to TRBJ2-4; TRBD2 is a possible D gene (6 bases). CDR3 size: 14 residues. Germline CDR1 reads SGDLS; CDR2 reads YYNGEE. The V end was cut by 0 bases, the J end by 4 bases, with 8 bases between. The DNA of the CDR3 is TGTGCCAGCAGCGTAGGGGGGGTAAAAAACATTCAGTACTTC. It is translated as CASSVGGVKNIQYF.

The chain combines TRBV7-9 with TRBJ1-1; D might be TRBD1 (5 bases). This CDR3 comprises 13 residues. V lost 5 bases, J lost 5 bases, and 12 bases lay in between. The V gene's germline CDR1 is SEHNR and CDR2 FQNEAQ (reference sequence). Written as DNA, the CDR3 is TGTGCCAGCAGCCCGCCGGGGGAGACTGAAGCTTTCTTT. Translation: CASSPPGETEAFF.

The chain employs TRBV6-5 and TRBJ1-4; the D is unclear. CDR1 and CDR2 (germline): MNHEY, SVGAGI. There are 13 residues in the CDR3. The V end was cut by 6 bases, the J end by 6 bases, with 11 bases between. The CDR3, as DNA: TGTGCCAGCAGAACCGCGGGTCATGAAAAACTGTTTTTT. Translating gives CASRTAGHEKLFF.